The 10 T cell receptor beta chains below come from one sample, sequenced in a study of T cell repertoires in MIS-A myocarditis. This table comes from immunoSEQ multiplex PCR, and its TCRdb copy is limited to in-frame clones, with some not included. The data hold roughly 12,000 clones, with roughly 84% observed a single time. Sequencing input: right ventricle heart tissue obtained at autopsy. The receptors originated from a man aged 18 to 30 with fulminant myocarditis from multisystem inflammatory syndrome in adults (MIS-A) after COVID-19.

The chain joins TRBV28 to TRBJ1-5; D gene uncertain. The V gene's germline CDR1 is MDHEN and CDR2 SYDVKM. The CDR3 totals 13 residues. Trimming shortened V by 6 bases and J by 0 bases, and 6 bases separated the two germline ends. This CDR3 reads CASRADSNQPQHF. CDR3 in DNA: TGTGCCAGCAGGGCGGATAGCAATCAGCCCCAGCATTTT.

The chain couples TRBV11-1 to TRBJ2-7, with D perhaps matching TRBD2 (6 bases). V gave up 5 bases and J gave up 5 bases, with 19 bases separating them. CDR3 length: 15 amino acids. Per germline, CDR1 SGHAT and CDR2 FQDESV (reference sequence). The DNA of the CDR3 is TGTGCCAGCAGCGAAAGGCGGGGAGGTGTGGACGAGCAGTACTTC. This sequence encodes CASSERRGGVDEQYF.

This clone was observed a few times. This chain links TRBV6-6 with TRBJ1-2; the match to TRBD1 covers 7 bases. CDR3 size: 15 residues. J gave up 3 bases and V 7 bases, and 11 bases lay outside the gene matches. Looked up from germline, CDR1 is MNHNY and CDR2 is SVGAGI (reference sequence). This CDR3 reads CASTFLRDSHYGYTF. The CDR3 nucleotides read TGTGCCAGCACCTTTCTCCGGGACAGCCACTATGGCTACACCTTC.

The V gene is TRBV19, the J gene TRBJ1-1, with D hard to call. The CDR3 is made up of 14 amino acids. The germline CDR1 and CDR2 sequences are LNHDA and SQIVND (reference sequence). V shed 0 bases and J shed 6 bases, with 11 bases lying between them. CDR3 sequence: CASSIDRAGAEAFF. DNA of the CDR3: TGTGCCAGTAGTATAGATCGGGCCGGGGCTGAAGCTTTCTTT. The full variable domain, its missing parts supplied by reference TRBV19 and TRBJ1-1, is DGGITQSPKYLFRKEGQNVTLSCEQNLNHDAMYWYRQDPGQGLRLIYYSQIVNDFQKGDIAEGYSVSREKKESFPLTVTSAQKNPTAFYLCASSIDRAGAEAFFGQGTRLTVV.

As to this clone: The germline gene is not matched at one end of the junction; a read error may be the cause. This chain uses TRBV11-2 with TRBJ2-7; D remains unclear. Germline V gene data show CDR1 as SGHAT and CDR2 as FQNNGV. The CDR3 is made up of 14 amino acids. CDR3 protein: CASSVEATAWEQYF. CDR3 DNA sequence: TGTGCCAGCAGCGTAGAGGCCACAGCTTGGGAGCAGTACTTC.

This chain links TRBV7-2 with TRBJ2-1, with D perhaps TRBD2 (5 bases). Trimming took 4 bases from V and 9 from J, leaving 10 bases between them. Germline V gene sequence: CDR1 SGHTA, CDR2 FQGNSA. The length of the CDR3 is 12 residues. The CDR3 coding sequence is TGTGCCAGCAGCTCTCCGGGGAGTGAGCAGTTCTTC. This gives the protein CASSSPGSEQFF.

The V call is TRBV27, the J call TRBJ2-7; unclear D gene. Germline V lookup: CDR1 MNHEY, CDR2 SMNVEV (reference sequence). V was clipped by 2 bases and J by 0 bases, with 17 bases between them. The CDR3 contains 17 residues. The CDR3 is CASSLGAGLSFSYEQYF. CDR3 nucleotide sequence: TGTGCCAGCAGTTTAGGTGCAGGTCTGAGCTTCTCCTACGAGCAGTACTTC.

This chain joins TRBV29-1 and TRBJ1-2; D is unclear. The CDR3 has 11 amino acids. V shed 3 bases and J shed 3 bases, with 5 bases lying between them. Germline values: CDR1 SQVTM, CDR2 ANQGSEA. The CDR3 spells CSVESYYGYTF. The CDR3, as DNA: TGCAGCGTTGAGAGTTACTATGGCTACACCTTC.

This chain joins TRBV28 and TRBJ1-1; 7 bases match TRBD1. The CDR3 runs 19 residues. Trimming at V came to 5 bases and at J to 0 bases, leaving 18 bases not matched to a gene. The germline V gene encodes CDR1 MDHEN and CDR2 SYDVKM. CDR3 amino acids: CASSVLGGGTDLMNTEAFF. The CDR3 DNA reads as TGTGCCAGCAGTGTCTTAGGAGGGGGGACAGATCTAATGAACACTGAAGCTTTCTTT.

The chain carries TRBV20-1 and TRBJ1-4; TRBD1 aligns across 9 bases. Germline V CDR1 and CDR2: DFQATT, SNEGSKA (reference sequence). The junction had 4 bases not matched to a gene; V was cut back by 3 bases and J by 8 bases. CDR3 length equals 13 residues. The CDR3, as DNA: TGCAGTGCTAGTGACAGGGGGACAGAAAAACTGTTTTTT. Translated: CSASDRGTEKLFF.